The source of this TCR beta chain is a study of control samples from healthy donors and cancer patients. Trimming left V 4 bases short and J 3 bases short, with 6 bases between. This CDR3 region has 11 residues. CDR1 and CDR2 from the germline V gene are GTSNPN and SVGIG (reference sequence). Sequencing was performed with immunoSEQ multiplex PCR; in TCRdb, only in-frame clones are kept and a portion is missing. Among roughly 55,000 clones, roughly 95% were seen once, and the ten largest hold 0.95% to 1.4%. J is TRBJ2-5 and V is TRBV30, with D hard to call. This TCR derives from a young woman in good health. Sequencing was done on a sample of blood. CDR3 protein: CAWILKETQYF. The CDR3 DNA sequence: TGTGCCTGGATCTTGAAAGAGACCCAGTACTTC.